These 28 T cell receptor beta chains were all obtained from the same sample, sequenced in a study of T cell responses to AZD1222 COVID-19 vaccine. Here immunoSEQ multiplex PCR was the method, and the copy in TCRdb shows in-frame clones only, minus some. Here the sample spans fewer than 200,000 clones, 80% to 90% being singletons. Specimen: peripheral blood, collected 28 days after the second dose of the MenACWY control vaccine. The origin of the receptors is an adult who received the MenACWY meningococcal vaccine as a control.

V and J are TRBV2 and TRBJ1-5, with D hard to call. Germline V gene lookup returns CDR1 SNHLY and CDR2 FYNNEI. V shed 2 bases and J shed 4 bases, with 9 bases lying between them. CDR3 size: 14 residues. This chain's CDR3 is CASSELLGNQPQHF. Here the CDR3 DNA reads TGTGCCAGCAGTGAATTGTTAGGGAATCAGCCCCAGCATTTT.

The CDR3 DNA follows: TGTGCCAGCAGCTTAGCGGACGGTGGAAACACCATATATTTT. Its protein product is CASSLADGGNTIYF. The chain couples TRBV7-2 to TRBJ1-3, with no clear D. The ends were cut back, 0 bases at V and 3 bases at J, with 6 bases in the middle. The germline V gene has CDR1 SGHTA and CDR2 FQGNSA. The CDR3 runs 14 residues.

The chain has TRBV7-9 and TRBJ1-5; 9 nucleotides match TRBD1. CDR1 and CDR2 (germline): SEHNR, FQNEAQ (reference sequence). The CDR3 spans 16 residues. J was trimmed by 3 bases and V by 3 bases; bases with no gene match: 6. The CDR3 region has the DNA TGTGCCAGCAGCTTTGCCGGGACAGGGCCCAATCAGCCCCAGCATTTT. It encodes CASSFAGTGPNQPQHF.

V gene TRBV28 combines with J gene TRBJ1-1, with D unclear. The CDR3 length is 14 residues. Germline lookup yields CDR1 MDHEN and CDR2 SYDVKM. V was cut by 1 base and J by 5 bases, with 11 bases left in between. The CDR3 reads CASSLFTGSTEAFF. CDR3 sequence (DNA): TGTGCCAGCAGTTTATTCACGGGGTCGACTGAAGCTTTCTTT.

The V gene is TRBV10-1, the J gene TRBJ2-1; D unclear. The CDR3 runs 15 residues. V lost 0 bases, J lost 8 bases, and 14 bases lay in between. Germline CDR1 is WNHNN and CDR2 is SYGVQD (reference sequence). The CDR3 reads CASSESSIPAHEQFF. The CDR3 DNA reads TGCGCCAGCAGTGAGTCCTCAATCCCAGCCCATGAGCAGTTCTTC.

The CDR3 DNA follows: TGTGCCATCAGTGAGTCTAGCTACGAGCAGTACTTC. Its protein is CAISESSYEQYF. The gene calls are TRBV10-3 and TRBJ2-7; D gene ambiguous. Trimming took 0 bases from V and 3 from J, leaving 3 bases between them. CDR3 length: 12 amino acids. Germline-derived CDR1 and CDR2 are ENHRY and SYGVKD.

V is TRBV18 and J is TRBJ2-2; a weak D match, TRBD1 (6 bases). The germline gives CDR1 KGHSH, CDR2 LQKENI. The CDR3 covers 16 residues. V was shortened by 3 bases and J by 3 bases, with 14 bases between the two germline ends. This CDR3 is CASSPRTDSDTGELFF. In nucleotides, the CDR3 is TGTGCCAGCTCACCCCGGACAGATTCTGACACCGGGGAGCTGTTTTTT.

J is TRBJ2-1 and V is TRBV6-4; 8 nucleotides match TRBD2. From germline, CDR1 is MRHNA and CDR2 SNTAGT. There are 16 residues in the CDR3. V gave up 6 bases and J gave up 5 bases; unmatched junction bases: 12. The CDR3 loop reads CASSWTAGEDHNEQFF. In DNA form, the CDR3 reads TGTGCCAGCAGCTGGACAGCGGGAGAGGACCACAATGAGCAGTTCTTC.

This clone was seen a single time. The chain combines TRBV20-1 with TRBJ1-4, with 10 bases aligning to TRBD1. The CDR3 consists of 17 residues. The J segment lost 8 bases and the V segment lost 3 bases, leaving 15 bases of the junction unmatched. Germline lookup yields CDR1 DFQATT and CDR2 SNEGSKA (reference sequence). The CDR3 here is CSASVPPGQGSKEKLFF. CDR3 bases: TGCAGTGCTAGTGTACCCCCGGGACAGGGGAGTAAGGAAAAACTGTTTTTT.

In DNA form, the CDR3 reads TGTGCCAGCAGTTCCGGGACAGGACATTCACCCCTCCACTTT. Its translation is CASSSGTGHSPLHF. The rearrangement links TRBV28 to TRBJ1-6; 8 bases fit TRBD1. The germline V gene has CDR1 MDHEN and CDR2 SYDVKM. The CDR3 is 14 residues long. With 4 bases clipped from V and 8 bases from J, the junction kept 4 bases outside the gene matches.

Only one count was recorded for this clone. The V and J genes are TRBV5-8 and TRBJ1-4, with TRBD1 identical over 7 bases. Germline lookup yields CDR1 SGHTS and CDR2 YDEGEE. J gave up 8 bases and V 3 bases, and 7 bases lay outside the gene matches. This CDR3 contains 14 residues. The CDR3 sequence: CASSYGTVGEKLFF. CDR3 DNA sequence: TGTGCCAGCAGCTACGGGACAGTGGGGGAAAAACTGTTTTTT.

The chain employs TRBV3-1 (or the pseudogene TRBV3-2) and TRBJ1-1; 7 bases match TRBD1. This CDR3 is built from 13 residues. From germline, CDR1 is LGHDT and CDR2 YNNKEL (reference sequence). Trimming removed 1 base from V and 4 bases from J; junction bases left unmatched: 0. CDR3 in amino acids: CASSQAGGTEAFF. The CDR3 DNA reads TGTGCCAGCAGCCAAGCAGGGGGCACTGAAGCTTTCTTT.

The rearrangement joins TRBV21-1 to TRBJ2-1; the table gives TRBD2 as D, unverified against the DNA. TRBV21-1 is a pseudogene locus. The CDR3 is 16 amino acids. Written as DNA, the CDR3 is TGTGCCAGCAGCAGTAGCGGGAGTAGCTCCTACAATGAGCAGTTCTTC. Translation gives CASSSSGSSSYNEQFF.

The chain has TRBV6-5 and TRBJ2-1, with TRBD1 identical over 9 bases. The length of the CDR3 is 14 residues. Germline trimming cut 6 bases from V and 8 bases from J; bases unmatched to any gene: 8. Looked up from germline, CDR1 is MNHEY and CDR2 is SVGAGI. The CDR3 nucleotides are TGTGCCAGCAGCCCCGGGACAGGGTCCCATGAGCAGTTCTTC. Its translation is CASSPGTGSHEQFF.

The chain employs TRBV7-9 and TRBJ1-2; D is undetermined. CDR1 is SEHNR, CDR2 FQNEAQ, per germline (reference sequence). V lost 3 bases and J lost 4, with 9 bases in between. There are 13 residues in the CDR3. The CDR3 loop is CASSFAMGYGYTF. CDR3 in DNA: TGTGCCAGCAGCTTTGCAATGGGCTATGGCTACACCTTC.

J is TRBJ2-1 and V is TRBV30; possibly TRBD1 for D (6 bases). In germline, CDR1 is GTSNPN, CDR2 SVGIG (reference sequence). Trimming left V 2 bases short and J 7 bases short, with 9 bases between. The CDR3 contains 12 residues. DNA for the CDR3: TGTGCCTGGAGTACAGGGAAGAATGAGCAGTTCTTC. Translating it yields CAWSTGKNEQFF.

The CDR3 coding sequence is TGTGCCAGCTCACCCACAGGGGAGGCTGAAGCTTTCTTT. Residues: CASSPTGEAEAFF. The V gene is TRBV18, the J gene TRBJ1-1; 7 nucleotides agree with TRBD1. This CDR3 has 13 residues. The germline gives CDR1 KGHSH, CDR2 LQKENI. The trim removed 3 bases at V and 6 bases at J, leaving 4 bases unmatched.

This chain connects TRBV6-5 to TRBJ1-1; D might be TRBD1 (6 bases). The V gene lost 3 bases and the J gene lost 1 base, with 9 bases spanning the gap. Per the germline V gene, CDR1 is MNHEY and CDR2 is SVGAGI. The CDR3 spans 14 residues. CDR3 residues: CASSYRGPNTEAFF. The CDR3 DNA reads TGTGCCAGCAGTTATCGGGGGCCGAACACTGAAGCTTTCTTT.

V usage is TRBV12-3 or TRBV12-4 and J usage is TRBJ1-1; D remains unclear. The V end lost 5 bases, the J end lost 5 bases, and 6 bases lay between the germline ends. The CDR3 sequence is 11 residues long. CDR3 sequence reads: CASSLRTEAFF. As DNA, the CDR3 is TGTGCCAGCAGTCTCAGGACTGAAGCTTTCTTT.

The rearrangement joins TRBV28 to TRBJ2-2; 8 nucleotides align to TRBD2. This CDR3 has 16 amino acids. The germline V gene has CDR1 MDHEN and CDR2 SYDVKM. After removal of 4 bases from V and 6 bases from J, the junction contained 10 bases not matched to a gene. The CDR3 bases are TGTGCCAGCAGTTCCTGGGCAGCGGGAGTCCCCGGGGAGCTGTTTTTT. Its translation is CASSSWAAGVPGELFF.

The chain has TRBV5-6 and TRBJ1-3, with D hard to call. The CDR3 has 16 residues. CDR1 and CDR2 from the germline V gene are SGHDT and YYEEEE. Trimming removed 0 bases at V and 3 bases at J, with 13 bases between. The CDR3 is CASSLGRAGVGNTIYF. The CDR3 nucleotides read TGTGCCAGCAGCTTGGGGAGGGCTGGAGTTGGAAACACCATATATTTT.

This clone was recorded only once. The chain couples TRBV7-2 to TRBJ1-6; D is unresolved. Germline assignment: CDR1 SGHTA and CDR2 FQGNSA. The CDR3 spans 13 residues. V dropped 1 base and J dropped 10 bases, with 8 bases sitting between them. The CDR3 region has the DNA TGTGCCAGCAGCTTAGACGTCCACTCACCCCTCCACTTT. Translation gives CASSLDVHSPLHF.

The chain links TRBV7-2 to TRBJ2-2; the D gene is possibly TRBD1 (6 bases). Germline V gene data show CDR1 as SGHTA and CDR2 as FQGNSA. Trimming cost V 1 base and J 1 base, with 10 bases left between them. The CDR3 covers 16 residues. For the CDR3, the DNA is TGTGCCAGCAGCTTAGGTCGACAGGTGAACACCGGGGAGCTGTTTTTT. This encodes CASSLGRQVNTGELFF.

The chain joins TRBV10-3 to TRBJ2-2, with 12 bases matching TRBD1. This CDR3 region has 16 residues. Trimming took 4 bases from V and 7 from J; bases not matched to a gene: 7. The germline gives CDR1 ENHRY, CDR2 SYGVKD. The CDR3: CAISAGTGGFSGELFF. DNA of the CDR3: TGTGCCATCAGTGCCGGGACAGGGGGCTTTAGCGGGGAGCTGTTTTTT.

The CDR3 DNA follows: TGTGCCAGCTCACCAAACAAAAACACCGGGGAGCTGTTTTTT. Amino acid sequence: CASSPNKNTGELFF. This rearrangement joins TRBV18 to TRBJ2-2; D not certain. CDR1 and CDR2 from the germline V gene are KGHSH and LQKENI. The CDR3 is 14 amino acids. V lost 2 bases, J lost 2 bases, and 6 bases lay in between.

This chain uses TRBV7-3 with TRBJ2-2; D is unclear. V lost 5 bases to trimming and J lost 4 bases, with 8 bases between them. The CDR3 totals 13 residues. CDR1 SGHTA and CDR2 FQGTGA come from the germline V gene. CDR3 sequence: CASSGRSTGELFF. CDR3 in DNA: TGTGCCAGCAGCGGCAGGAGCACCGGGGAGCTGTTTTTT.

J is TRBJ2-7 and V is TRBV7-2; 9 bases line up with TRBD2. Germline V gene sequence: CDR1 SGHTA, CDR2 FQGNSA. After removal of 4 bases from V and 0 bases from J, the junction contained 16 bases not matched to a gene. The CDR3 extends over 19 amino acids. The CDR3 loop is CASSSPVLAGNTFSYEQYF. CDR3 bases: TGTGCCAGCAGCTCCCCAGTGCTAGCGGGAAATACTTTCTCCTACGAGCAGTACTTC.

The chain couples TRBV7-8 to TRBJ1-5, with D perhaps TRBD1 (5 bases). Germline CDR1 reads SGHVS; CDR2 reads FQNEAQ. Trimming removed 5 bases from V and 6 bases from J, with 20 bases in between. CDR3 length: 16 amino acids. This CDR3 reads CASSPTSQGATQPQHF. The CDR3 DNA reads TGTGCCAGCAGCCCCACCTCACAAGGGGCCACTCAGCCCCAGCATTTT.